This T cell receptor beta chain was sequenced during a study of siplizumab effects on memory and regulatory T cells. This CDR3 contains 16 residues. Sequenced by immunoSEQ multiplex PCR; TCRdb stores in-frame clones only, minus some. Altogether some 110,000 clones are present, about 92% being singletons, with the ten largest covering less than 0.35%. This clonotype was obtained from a human donor in good health. Sequencing was done on a sample of CD4+ T cells sorted from blood. This rearrangement joins TRBV12-2 to TRBJ1-4; TRBD1 is taken as the D call from the table, unchecked against the DNA. TRBV12-2 is a recognized pseudogene. The CDR3 sequence is CASRLVIGQRGEKLFF. CDR3 nucleotide sequence: TGTGCAAGTCGCTTAGTAATCGGACAGAGGGGTGAAAAACTGTTTTTT.